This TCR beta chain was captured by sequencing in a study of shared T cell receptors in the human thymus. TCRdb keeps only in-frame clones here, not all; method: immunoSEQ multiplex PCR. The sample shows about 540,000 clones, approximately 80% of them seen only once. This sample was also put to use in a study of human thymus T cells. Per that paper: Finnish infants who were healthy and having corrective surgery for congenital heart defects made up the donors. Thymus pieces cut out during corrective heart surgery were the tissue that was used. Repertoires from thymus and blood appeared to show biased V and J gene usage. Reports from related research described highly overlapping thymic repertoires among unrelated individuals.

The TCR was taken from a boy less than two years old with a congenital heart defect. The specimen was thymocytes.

CDR3 amino acids: CASSHRLAGAKNIQYF. CDR3 sequence (DNA): TGCGCCAGCAGCCATCGACTAGCGGGAGCCAAAAACATTCAGTACTTC. The rearrangement uses TRBV4-3 and TRBJ2-4, with 10 bases fitting TRBD2. This CDR3 has 16 amino acids. The germline CDR1 and CDR2 sequences are LGHNA and YSLEER. The junction had 2 bases not matched to a gene; V was cut back by 3 bases and J by 0 bases.